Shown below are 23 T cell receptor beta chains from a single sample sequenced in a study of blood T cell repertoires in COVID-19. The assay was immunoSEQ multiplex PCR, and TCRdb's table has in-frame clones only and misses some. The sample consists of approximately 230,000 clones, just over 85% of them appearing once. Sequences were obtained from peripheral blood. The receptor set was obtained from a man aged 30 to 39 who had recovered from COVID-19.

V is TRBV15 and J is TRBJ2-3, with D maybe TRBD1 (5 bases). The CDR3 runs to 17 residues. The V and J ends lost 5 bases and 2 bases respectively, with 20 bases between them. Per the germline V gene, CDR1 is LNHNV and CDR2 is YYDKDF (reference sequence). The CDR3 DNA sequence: TGTGCCACCAGCCGATACCAGGGATTATCCGACACAGATACGCAGTATTTT. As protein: CATSRYQGLSDTDTQYF.

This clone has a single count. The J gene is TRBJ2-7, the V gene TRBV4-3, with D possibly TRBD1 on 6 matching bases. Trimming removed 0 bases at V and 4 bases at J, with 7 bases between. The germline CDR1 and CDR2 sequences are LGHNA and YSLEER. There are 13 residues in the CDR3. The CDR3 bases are TGCGCCAGCAGCCAAGACGGACAGTACGAGCAGTACTTC. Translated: CASSQDGQYEQYF.

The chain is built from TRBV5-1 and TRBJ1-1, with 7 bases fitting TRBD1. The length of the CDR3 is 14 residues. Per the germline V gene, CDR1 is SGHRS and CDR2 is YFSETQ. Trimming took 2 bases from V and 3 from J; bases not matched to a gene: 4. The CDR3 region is CASSFTGVDTEAFF. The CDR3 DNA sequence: TGCGCCAGCAGCTTCACAGGGGTCGACACTGAAGCTTTCTTT.

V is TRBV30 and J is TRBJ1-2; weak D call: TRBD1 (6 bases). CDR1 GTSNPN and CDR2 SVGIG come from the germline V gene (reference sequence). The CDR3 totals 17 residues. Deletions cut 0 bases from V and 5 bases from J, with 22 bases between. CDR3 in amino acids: CAWSVMPAWEGEYGYTF. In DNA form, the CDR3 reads TGTGCCTGGAGTGTAATGCCCGCGTGGGAGGGGGAGTATGGCTACACCTTC.

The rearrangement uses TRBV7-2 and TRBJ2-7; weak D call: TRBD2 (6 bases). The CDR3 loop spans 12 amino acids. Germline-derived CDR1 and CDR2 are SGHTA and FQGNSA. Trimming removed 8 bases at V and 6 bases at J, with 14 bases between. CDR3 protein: CASDRDFREQYF. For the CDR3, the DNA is TGTGCCAGCGACCGGGACTTTCGCGAGCAGTACTTC. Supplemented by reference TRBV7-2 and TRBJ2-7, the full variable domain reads GAGVSQSPSNKVTEKGKDVELRCDPISGHTALYWYRQSLGQGLEFLIYFQGNSAPDKSGLPSDRFSAERTGGSVSTLTIQRTQQEDSAVYLCASDRDFREQYFGPGTRLTVT.

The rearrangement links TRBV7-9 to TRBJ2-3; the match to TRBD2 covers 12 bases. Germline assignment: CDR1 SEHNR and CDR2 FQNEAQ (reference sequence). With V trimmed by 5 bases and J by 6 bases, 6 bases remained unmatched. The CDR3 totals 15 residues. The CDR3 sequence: CASSALAGGWDTQYF. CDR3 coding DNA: TGTGCCAGCAGCGCACTAGCGGGGGGTTGGGATACGCAGTATTTT.

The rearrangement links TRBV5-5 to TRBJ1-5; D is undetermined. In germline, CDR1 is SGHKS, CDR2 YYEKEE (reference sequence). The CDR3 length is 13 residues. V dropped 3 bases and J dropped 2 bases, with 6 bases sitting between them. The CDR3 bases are TGTGCCAGCAGCTATTTCGGCAATCAGCCCCAGCATTTT. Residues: CASSYFGNQPQHF.

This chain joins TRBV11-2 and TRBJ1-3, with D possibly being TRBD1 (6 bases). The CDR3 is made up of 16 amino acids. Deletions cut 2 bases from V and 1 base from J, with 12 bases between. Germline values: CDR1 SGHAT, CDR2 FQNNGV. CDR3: CASSLRGGWSGNTIYF. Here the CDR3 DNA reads TGTGCCAGCAGCTTAAGGGGGGGATGGTCTGGAAACACCATATATTTT. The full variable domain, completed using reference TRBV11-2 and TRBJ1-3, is EAGVAQSPRYKIIEKRQSVAFWCNPISGHATLYWYQQILGQGPKLLIQFQNNGVVDDSQLPKDRFSAERLKGVDSTLKIQPAKLEDSAVYLCASSLRGGWSGNTIYFGEGSWLTVV.

This chain's CDR3 is CASSPYPGLAGGMGGELFF. CDR3 bases: TGTGCCAGCAGCCCTTACCCGGGACTAGCGGGGGGAATGGGCGGGGAGCTGTTTTTT. The chain is built from TRBV6-2 or TRBV6-3 and TRBJ2-2, with 15 bases fitting TRBD2. CDR3 length: 19 amino acids. J gave up 7 bases and V 6 bases, and 15 bases lay outside the gene matches. CDR1 and CDR2 from the germline V gene are MNHEY and SVGEGT.

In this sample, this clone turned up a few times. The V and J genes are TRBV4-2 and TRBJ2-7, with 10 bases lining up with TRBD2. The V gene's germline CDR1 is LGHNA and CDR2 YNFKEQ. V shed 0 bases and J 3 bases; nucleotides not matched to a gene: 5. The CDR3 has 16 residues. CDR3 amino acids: CASSQEISGGHYEQYF. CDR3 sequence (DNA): TGTGCCAGCAGCCAAGAGATTAGCGGGGGGCACTACGAGCAGTACTTC.

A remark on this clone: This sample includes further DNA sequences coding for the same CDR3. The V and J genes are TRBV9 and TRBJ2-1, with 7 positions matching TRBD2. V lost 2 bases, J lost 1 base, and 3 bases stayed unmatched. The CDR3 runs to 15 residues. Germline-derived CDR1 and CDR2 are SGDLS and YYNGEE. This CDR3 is CASSVSGGSYNEQFF. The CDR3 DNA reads TGTGCCAGCAGCGTTTCGGGGGGTTCCTACAATGAGCAGTTCTTC.

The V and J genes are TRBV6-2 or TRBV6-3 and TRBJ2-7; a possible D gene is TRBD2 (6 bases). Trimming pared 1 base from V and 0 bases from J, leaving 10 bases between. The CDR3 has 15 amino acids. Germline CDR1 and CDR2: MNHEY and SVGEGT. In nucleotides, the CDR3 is TGTGCCAGCAGTTACTGGGACTCTAGCTCCTACGAGCAGTACTTC. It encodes CASSYWDSSSYEQYF.

CDR3 in amino acids: CASSEDSTYNSPLHF. The CDR3 nucleotides are TGTGCCAGCAGTGAGGACTCAACCTATAATTCACCCCTCCACTTT. The V gene is TRBV2, the J gene TRBJ1-6; D remains unclear. The V gene's germline CDR1 is SNHLY and CDR2 FYNNEI. The CDR3 totals 15 residues. Trimming removed 3 bases at V and 2 bases at J, with 8 bases between.

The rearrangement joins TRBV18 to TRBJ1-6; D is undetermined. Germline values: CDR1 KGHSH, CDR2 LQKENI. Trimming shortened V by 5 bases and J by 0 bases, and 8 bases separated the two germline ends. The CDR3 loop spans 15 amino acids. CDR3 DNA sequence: TGTGCCAGCTCAAATGAGGGCTCCTATAATTCACCCCTCCACTTT. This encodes CASSNEGSYNSPLHF. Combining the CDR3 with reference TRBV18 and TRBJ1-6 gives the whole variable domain NAGVMQNPRHLVRRRGQEARLRCSPMKGHSHVYWYRQLPEEGLKFMVYLQKENIIDESGMPKERFSAEFPKEGPSILRIQQVVRGDSAAYFCASSNEGSYNSPLHFGNGTRLTVT.

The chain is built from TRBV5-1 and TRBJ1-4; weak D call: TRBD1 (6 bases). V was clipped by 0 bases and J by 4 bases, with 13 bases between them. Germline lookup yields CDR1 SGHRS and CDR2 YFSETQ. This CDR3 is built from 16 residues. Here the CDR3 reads CASSLGSAGVNEKLFF. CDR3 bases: TGCGCCAGCAGCTTGGGTTCGGCAGGGGTTAATGAAAAACTGTTTTTT.

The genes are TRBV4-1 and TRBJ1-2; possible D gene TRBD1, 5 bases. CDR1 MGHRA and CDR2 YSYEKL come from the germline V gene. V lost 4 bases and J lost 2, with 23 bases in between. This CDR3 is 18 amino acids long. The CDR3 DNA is TGCGCCAGCAGCCCCTTCAATCTCGGCGGGGCCTTAAACTATGGCTACACCTTC. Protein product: CASSPFNLGGALNYGYTF.

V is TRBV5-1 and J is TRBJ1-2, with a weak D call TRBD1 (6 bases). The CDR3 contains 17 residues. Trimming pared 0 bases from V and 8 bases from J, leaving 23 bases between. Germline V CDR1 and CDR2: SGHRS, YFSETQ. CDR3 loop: CASSLGSLQGGRGGYTF. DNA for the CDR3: TGCGCCAGCAGCTTGGGATCATTACAGGGCGGACGCGGAGGCTACACCTTC.

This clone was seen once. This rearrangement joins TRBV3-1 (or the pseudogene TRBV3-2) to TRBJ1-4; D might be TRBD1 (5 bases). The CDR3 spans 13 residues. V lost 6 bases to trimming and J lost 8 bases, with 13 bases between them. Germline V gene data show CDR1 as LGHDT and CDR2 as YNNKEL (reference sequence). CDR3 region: CASSLGTGEKLFF. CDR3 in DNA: TGTGCCAGCAGTCTCGGGACTGGCGAAAAACTGTTTTTT.

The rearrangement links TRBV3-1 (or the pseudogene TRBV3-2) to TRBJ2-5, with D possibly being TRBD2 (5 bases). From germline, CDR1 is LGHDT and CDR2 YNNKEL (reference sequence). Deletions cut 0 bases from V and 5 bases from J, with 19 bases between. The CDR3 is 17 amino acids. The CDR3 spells CASSQDREDWERETQYF. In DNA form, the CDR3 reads TGTGCCAGCAGCCAAGATCGCGAGGACTGGGAAAGGGAGACCCAGTACTTC.

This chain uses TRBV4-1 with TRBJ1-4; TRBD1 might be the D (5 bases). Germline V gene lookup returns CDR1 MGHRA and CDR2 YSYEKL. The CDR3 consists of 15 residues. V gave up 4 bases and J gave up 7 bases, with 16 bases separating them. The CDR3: CASSLDGTVGEKLFF. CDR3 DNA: TGCGCCAGCAGCCTCGACGGGACTGTGGGTGAAAAACTGTTTTTT.

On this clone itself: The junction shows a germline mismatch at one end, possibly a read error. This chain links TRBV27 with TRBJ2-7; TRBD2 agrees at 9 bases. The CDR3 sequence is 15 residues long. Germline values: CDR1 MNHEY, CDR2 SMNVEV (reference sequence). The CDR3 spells CASSLSLAGSYEQYF. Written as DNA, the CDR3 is TGTGCCAGCAGTCTATCCCTAGCGGGATCCTACGAGCAGTACTTC.

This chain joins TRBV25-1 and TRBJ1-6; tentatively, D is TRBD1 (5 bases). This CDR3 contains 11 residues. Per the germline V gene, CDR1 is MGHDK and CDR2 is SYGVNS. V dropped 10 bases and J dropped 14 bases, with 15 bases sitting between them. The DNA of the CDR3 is TGTGCCACCGTGTCAGGGCAAACCCTCCACTTT. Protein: CATVSGQTLHF.

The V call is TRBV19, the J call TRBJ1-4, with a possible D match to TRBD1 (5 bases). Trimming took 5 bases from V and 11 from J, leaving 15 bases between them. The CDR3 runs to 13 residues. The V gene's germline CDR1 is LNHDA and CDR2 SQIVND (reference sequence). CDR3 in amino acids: CASSDFGKGKLFF. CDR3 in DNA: TGTGCCAGTAGTGACTTTGGGAAGGGGAAACTGTTTTTT.